These T cell receptor beta chains were read from a single sample in a study of control samples from healthy donors and cancer patients. Using immunoSEQ multiplex PCR, the repertoire was profiled, and TCRdb retains in-frame clones only, with some absent. Found here are approximately 150,000 clones, over 85% of them singletons; the top ten hold around 6.9%. Sequenced input: PBMCs. These receptor sequences come from a man in his forties or fifties with head and neck cancer. The conserved cysteine and the conserved F or W are not part of the CDR3 here. A D gene is named only where the DNA matches it firmly.

TRBV10-2	TRBJ1-6	NA	ASSDINSPLH
TRBV2	TRBJ2-4	NA	ASSEWQGIIQY
TRBV24-1	TRBJ2-3	TRBD2	ATSDPGTSGVDTQY
TRBV18	TRBJ2-7	NA	ASSPQGNVNYEQY
TRBV28	TRBJ2-3	TRBD1	ASRPGTGTGTQY
TRBV29-1	TRBJ1-4	TRBD1	SAEGTGANEKLF
TRBV7-7	TRBJ2-5	NA	ASSPKGEERETQY
TRBV18	TRBJ1-3	NA	ASSPQGKGGNTIY
TRBV27	TRBJ2-7	TRBD1	ASGQGTSYEQY
TRBV30	TRBJ1-6	NA	AWRSVTYNSPLH
TRBV4-1	TRBJ2-7	TRBD2	ASSQVLADSYEQY
TRBV7-9	TRBJ1-1	NA	ASSLVSLINTEAF
TRBV28	TRBJ1-4	TRBD1	ASTSGQAGNEKLF
TRBV14	TRBJ2-1	TRBD2	ASSFRLAGHNEQF
TRBV15	TRBJ2-1	TRBD2	ATSRGKREGYEQF
TRBV5-1	TRBJ2-5	NA	ASSPGSSQAETQY
TRBV5-1	TRBJ2-1	NA	ASSLGQSSYNEQF
TRBV6-6	TRBJ2-1	TRBD2	AASTSGSSNEQF